A selection of T cell receptor beta chains follows, all from one sample in a study of neurological immune-mediated disorders. TCRdb ran MiXCR on the 5' RACE reads and lists one entry per CDR3 protein. The table lists about 30,000 distinct CDR3 sequences, around 10% of them singletons. Sequencing was done on a sample of PBMCs. All receptors derive from a woman aged 55-70 years in good health. The CDR3 runs from the conserved cysteine through the conserved F or W. Fields, in order: J gene, V gene, D gene, clone size, CDR3 DNA, CDR3 protein. D genes are given only for firm matches. Only some rows state a clone size, as once, few, many or a class for expanded clones.

j_call: TRBJ2-7; v_call: TRBV7-2; d_call: TRBD2; clone_size: many; cdr3_nt: TGTGCCAGCAGGGACGGGACTACCGGAAGCGAGCAGTACTTC; cdr3_aa: CASRDGTTGSEQYF
j_call: TRBJ2-1; v_call: TRBV19; d_call: TRBD1; clone_size: few; cdr3_nt: TGTGCCAGTAGTATCAGGGGGCGTCGGGCTGAGCAGTTCTTC; cdr3_aa: CASSIRGRRAEQFF
j_call: TRBJ1-4; v_call: TRBV15; d_call: TRBD1; clone_size: many; cdr3_nt: TGTGCCACCAGCCAGGGACAGGGAGATAATGAAAAACTGTTTTTT; cdr3_aa: CATSQGQGDNEKLFF
j_call: TRBJ1-1; v_call: TRBV7-3; d_call: TRBD1; clone_size: many; cdr3_nt: TGTGCCAGCAGCCAGGACAGGGTCGGAAGAGCTTTCTTT; cdr3_aa: CASSQDRVGRAFF
j_call: TRBJ1-2; v_call: TRBV12-3/TRBV12-4; d_call: NA; clone_size: few; cdr3_nt: TGTGCCAGCAGTTCGACAGGTGACAACTATGGCTACACCTTC; cdr3_aa: CASSSTGDNYGYTF
j_call: TRBJ2-7; v_call: TRBV5-1; d_call: TRBD2; clone_size: many; cdr3_nt: TGCGCCAGCAGCCCCCAGGCGGGGGGCTCCTACGAGCAGTACTTC; cdr3_aa: CASSPQAGGSYEQYF
j_call: TRBJ2-6; v_call: TRBV9; d_call: NA; clone_size: many; cdr3_nt: TGTGCCAGCAGCGTGGCCTCTGGGGCCAACGTCCTGACTTTC; cdr3_aa: CASSVASGANVLTF
j_call: TRBJ2-3; v_call: TRBV20-1; d_call: TRBD2; clone_size: many; cdr3_nt: TGCAGTGCTTCACTCCCCGGTAGCGGGGGCCCTGGGGTAGATACGCAGTATTTT; cdr3_aa: CSASLPGSGGPGVDTQYF
j_call: TRBJ1-2; v_call: TRBV3-1; d_call: TRBD1; clone_size: NA; cdr3_nt: TGTGCCAGCAGGCCCGGGACAGGGATCGACTATGACTACACATTC; cdr3_aa: CASRPGTGIDYDYTF
j_call: TRBJ2-3; v_call: TRBV7-2; d_call: TRBD2; clone_size: many; cdr3_nt: TGTGCCAGCAGCTTAGCTTCGCGGGGGGTAACAGATACGCAGTATTTT; cdr3_aa: CASSLASRGVTDTQYF
j_call: TRBJ2-5; v_call: TRBV20-1; d_call: TRBD2; clone_size: many; cdr3_nt: TGCAGTGCTAGAAATAGCGGGGGGGCCGACGAGACCCAGTACTTC; cdr3_aa: CSARNSGGADETQYF
j_call: TRBJ2-3; v_call: TRBV5-1; d_call: NA; clone_size: NA; cdr3_nt: TGTGCCAACAGCCCAGGGAGTTCAGATACGCAGTATTTT; cdr3_aa: CANSPGSSDTQYF
j_call: TRBJ2-1; v_call: TRBV7-3; d_call: NA; clone_size: many; cdr3_nt: TGTGCCAGCAGCTTACAAGATACCAATGAGCAGTTCTTC; cdr3_aa: CASSLQDTNEQFF
j_call: TRBJ1-5; v_call: TRBV12-3/TRBV12-4; d_call: NA; clone_size: many; cdr3_nt: TGTGCCAGCAGTTCTCAGGGTGGCCAGCCCCAGCATTTT; cdr3_aa: CASSSQGGQPQHF
j_call: TRBJ1-5; v_call: TRBV20-1; d_call: NA; clone_size: many; cdr3_nt: TGCAGTGCTAGAGATCAGAAGGGAAGCAATCAGCCCCAGCATTTT; cdr3_aa: CSARDQKGSNQPQHF
j_call: TRBJ2-1; v_call: TRBV7-9; d_call: NA; clone_size: few; cdr3_nt: TGTGCCAGCAGCTTTATTCAGGAGGTCTTCAATGAGCAGTTCTTC; cdr3_aa: CASSFIQEVFNEQFF
j_call: TRBJ2-3; v_call: TRBV5-4; d_call: TRBD2; clone_size: many; cdr3_nt: TGTGCCAGCAGCCTGGGGGGTATGCGGGGGGGCACAGATACGCAGTATTTT; cdr3_aa: CASSLGGMRGGTDTQYF
j_call: TRBJ1-1; v_call: TRBV9; d_call: NA; clone_size: many; cdr3_nt: TGTGCCAGCAGCCGGAACACTGAAGCTTTCTTT; cdr3_aa: CASSRNTEAFF
j_call: TRBJ2-7; v_call: TRBV3-1; d_call: NA; clone_size: NA; cdr3_nt: TGTGCCAGCAGTCCTGGAACAGGGCGAGCGGGCGAGCAGTACTTC; cdr3_aa: CASSPGTGRAGEQYF
j_call: TRBJ2-1; v_call: TRBV7-2; d_call: TRBD2; clone_size: many; cdr3_nt: TGTGCCAGCAGCTTATACCCTAGCGGGGGGGCCAATGAGCAGTTCTTC; cdr3_aa: CASSLYPSGGANEQFF
j_call: TRBJ2-2; v_call: TRBV20-1; d_call: NA; clone_size: many; cdr3_nt: TGCAGTGCTAGATACTCGGCGATGGACACCGGGGAGCTGTTTTTT; cdr3_aa: CSARYSAMDTGELFF
j_call: TRBJ1-4; v_call: TRBV5-5; d_call: NA; clone_size: few; cdr3_nt: TGTGCCAGCAGCTTGGCTCCTCTCTGGGATGAAAAACTGTTTTTT; cdr3_aa: CASSLAPLWDEKLFF
j_call: TRBJ2-3; v_call: TRBV4-3; d_call: TRBD2; clone_size: many; cdr3_nt: TGCGCCAGCAGCCAGGGCGGGGGATCCACAGATACGCAGTATTTT; cdr3_aa: CASSQGGGSTDTQYF
j_call: TRBJ2-6; v_call: TRBV4-3; d_call: NA; clone_size: many; cdr3_nt: TGCGCCAGCAGCCAAGATCGGGGCACCCCTGGGGCCAACGTCCTGACTTTC; cdr3_aa: CASSQDRGTPGANVLTF
j_call: TRBJ2-1; v_call: TRBV20-1; d_call: NA; clone_size: many; cdr3_nt: TGCAGTGCTAGATCCGGGAGCTCCTACAATGAGCAGTTCTTC; cdr3_aa: CSARSGSSYNEQFF
j_call: TRBJ1-3; v_call: TRBV5-1; d_call: TRBD1; clone_size: many; cdr3_nt: TGCGCCAGCAGCTATTCCGGGACAGACGGAAACACCATATATTTT; cdr3_aa: CASSYSGTDGNTIYF
j_call: TRBJ2-5; v_call: TRBV12-5; d_call: NA; clone_size: many; cdr3_nt: TGTGCTAGTGGCCAGATCGCCCGAGGAGGAGAGACCCAGTACTTC; cdr3_aa: CASGQIARGGETQYF
j_call: TRBJ1-2; v_call: TRBV6-5; d_call: NA; clone_size: many; cdr3_nt: TGTGCCAGCAGCCTCGGAGGAAAAGCTAACTATGGCTACACCTTC; cdr3_aa: CASSLGGKANYGYTF
j_call: TRBJ2-1; v_call: TRBV14; d_call: TRBD1; clone_size: many; cdr3_nt: TGTGCCAGCAGCCCTGGGACAGGGGGCCACAATGAGCAGTTCTTC; cdr3_aa: CASSPGTGGHNEQFF
j_call: TRBJ2-6; v_call: TRBV10-3; d_call: TRBD1; clone_size: many; cdr3_nt: TGTGCCATCAGTGAGCCCGGGACAGGGAATATTAGGGCCAACGTCCTGACTTTC; cdr3_aa: CAISEPGTGNIRANVLTF
j_call: TRBJ2-3; v_call: TRBV6-1; d_call: NA; clone_size: many; cdr3_nt: TGTGCCAGCAGTGGGGTCCCGTTCGCGGGGCGCACAGATACGCAGTATTTT; cdr3_aa: CASSGVPFAGRTDTQYF
j_call: TRBJ2-6; v_call: TRBV24-1; d_call: NA; clone_size: many; cdr3_nt: TGTGCCACCAGTGAGGACTCTGGGGCCAACGTCCTGACTTTC; cdr3_aa: CATSEDSGANVLTF
j_call: TRBJ2-5; v_call: TRBV7-3; d_call: NA; clone_size: medium-sized; cdr3_nt: TGTGCCAGCAGCTTAACTGGGGGTTACCAAGAGACCCAGTACTTC; cdr3_aa: CASSLTGGYQETQYF
j_call: TRBJ1-5; v_call: TRBV7-2; d_call: NA; clone_size: many; cdr3_nt: TGTGCCAGCAGCCCGGACTACCAGGGGCAGCCCCAGCATTTT; cdr3_aa: CASSPDYQGQPQHF
j_call: TRBJ1-2; v_call: TRBV5-1; d_call: NA; clone_size: many; cdr3_nt: TGCGCCAGCAGCTTGGTTGGCAGCTCCTATGGCTACACCTTC; cdr3_aa: CASSLVGSSYGYTF
j_call: TRBJ2-3; v_call: TRBV20-1; d_call: TRBD2; clone_size: NA; cdr3_nt: TGCAGTGCTGATATTAGCGGGGGGCGAGATACGCAGTATTTT; cdr3_aa: CSADISGGRDTQYF
j_call: TRBJ2-2; v_call: TRBV6-4; d_call: TRBD1; clone_size: many; cdr3_nt: TGTGCCAGCAGTGACGGACAGGGAGTCCACCGGGAGCTGTTTTTT; cdr3_aa: CASSDGQGVHRELFF
j_call: TRBJ1-1; v_call: TRBV20-1; d_call: TRBD1; clone_size: many; cdr3_nt: TGCAGTGCTAGACGCCGGACAGGCCTTGAAGCTTTCTTT; cdr3_aa: CSARRRTGLEAFF
j_call: TRBJ2-5; v_call: TRBV5-1; d_call: TRBD1; clone_size: many; cdr3_nt: TGCGCCAGCAGCCCAAGGACAGGGGAGGAGACCCAGTACTTC; cdr3_aa: CASSPRTGEETQYF
j_call: TRBJ2-3; v_call: TRBV20-1; d_call: NA; clone_size: many; cdr3_nt: TGCAGTGCTAGAGATAACGGGGCAGATACGCAGTATTTT; cdr3_aa: CSARDNGADTQYF
j_call: TRBJ2-3; v_call: TRBV20-1; d_call: TRBD1; clone_size: many; cdr3_nt: TGCAGTGCTTATCCGGGACAGGGAAGGAGCAAGTACGGGACAGATACGCAGTATTTT; cdr3_aa: CSAYPGQGRSKYGTDTQYF
j_call: TRBJ2-7; v_call: TRBV7-2; d_call: TRBD2; clone_size: many; cdr3_nt: TGTGCCAGCAGCTTAGCACCAGCGGGGGCCTACGAGCAGTACTTC; cdr3_aa: CASSLAPAGAYEQYF
j_call: TRBJ1-1; v_call: TRBV20-1; d_call: NA; clone_size: many; cdr3_nt: TGCAGTGCTACTCCACCGGTGAACACTGAAGCTTTCTTT; cdr3_aa: CSATPPVNTEAFF
j_call: TRBJ2-1; v_call: TRBV5-6; d_call: NA; clone_size: many; cdr3_nt: TGTGCCAGCAGCGAAGTGGGCTACAATGAGCAGTTCTTC; cdr3_aa: CASSEVGYNEQFF
j_call: TRBJ2-3; v_call: TRBV7-8; d_call: NA; clone_size: NA; cdr3_nt: TGTGCCAGCAGTCAGACCCGGGACTCAAGCACAGATACGCAGTATTTT; cdr3_aa: CASSQTRDSSTDTQYF
j_call: TRBJ2-3; v_call: TRBV20-1; d_call: TRBD2; clone_size: once; cdr3_nt: TGCAGTGCTGCTAGCGGACGCACAGATACGAAGTATTTT; cdr3_aa: CSAASGRTDTKYF
j_call: TRBJ2-2; v_call: TRBV5-1; d_call: TRBD1; clone_size: many; cdr3_nt: TGCGCCAGCAGCTTGAGCCGGACAGGAAACACCGGGGAGCTGTTTTTT; cdr3_aa: CASSLSRTGNTGELFF
j_call: TRBJ2-7; v_call: TRBV11-2; d_call: NA; clone_size: many; cdr3_nt: TGTGCCAGCAGCGCAACCTACGAGCAGTACTTC; cdr3_aa: CASSATYEQYF
j_call: TRBJ2-7; v_call: TRBV28; d_call: NA; clone_size: many; cdr3_nt: TGTGCCAGCAGTCCCCGGGGTGGGCATTTCTCGTATGCCGAGCAGTACTTC; cdr3_aa: CASSPRGGHFSYAEQYF
j_call: TRBJ2-5; v_call: TRBV9; d_call: NA; clone_size: few; cdr3_nt: TGTGCCAGCAGCGTTGTCCAGGGGGGACAAGAGACCCAGTACTTC; cdr3_aa: CASSVVQGGQETQYF
j_call: TRBJ1-5; v_call: TRBV6-2/TRBV6-3; d_call: NA; clone_size: many; cdr3_nt: TGTGCCAGCAGTTATGGGGAAGGGGCAAGGAGAAATCAGCCCCAGCATTTT; cdr3_aa: CASSYGEGARRNQPQHF
j_call: TRBJ2-3; v_call: TRBV12-3/TRBV12-4; d_call: NA; clone_size: medium-sized; cdr3_nt: TGTGCCAGCAGTTTTCTGGCGTCGGATACGCAGTATTTT; cdr3_aa: CASSFLASDTQYF
j_call: TRBJ1-5; v_call: TRBV4-1; d_call: NA; clone_size: many; cdr3_nt: TGCGCCAGCAGCCAAGACGACGGGGGCAATCAGCCCCAGCATTTT; cdr3_aa: CASSQDDGGNQPQHF
j_call: TRBJ2-1; v_call: TRBV2; d_call: TRBD2; clone_size: many; cdr3_nt: TGTGCCAGCAGTGGGCTAGCGGGGGGTTTCAATGAGCAGTTCTTC; cdr3_aa: CASSGLAGGFNEQFF